This T cell receptor beta chain appears in the sequencing data of a study of shared clonotypes between healthy human individuals. TCRdb's table, derived via immunoSEQ multiplex PCR, lists solely in-frame clones and lacks some. Here the sample spans a few million clones, approximately 95% being singletons. The trim removed 2 bases at V and 6 bases at J, leaving 4 bases unmatched. Germline lookup yields CDR1 LGHNA and CDR2 YSLEER. The CDR3 has 14 residues. The genes are TRBV4-3 and TRBJ2-3, with TRBD1 matching over 8 bases. This TCR came from a man aged 18 to 29 in good health. Some clones in this sample may be carry-over from other donors' samples. Sequenced: naive CD4+ T cells from PBMCs. The sample's subset: CD45RA+ positively selected. The CDR3 DNA is TGCGCCAGCAGCCAACGGACAGGGTACGATACGCAGTATTTT. It yields the protein CASSQRTGYDTQYF.